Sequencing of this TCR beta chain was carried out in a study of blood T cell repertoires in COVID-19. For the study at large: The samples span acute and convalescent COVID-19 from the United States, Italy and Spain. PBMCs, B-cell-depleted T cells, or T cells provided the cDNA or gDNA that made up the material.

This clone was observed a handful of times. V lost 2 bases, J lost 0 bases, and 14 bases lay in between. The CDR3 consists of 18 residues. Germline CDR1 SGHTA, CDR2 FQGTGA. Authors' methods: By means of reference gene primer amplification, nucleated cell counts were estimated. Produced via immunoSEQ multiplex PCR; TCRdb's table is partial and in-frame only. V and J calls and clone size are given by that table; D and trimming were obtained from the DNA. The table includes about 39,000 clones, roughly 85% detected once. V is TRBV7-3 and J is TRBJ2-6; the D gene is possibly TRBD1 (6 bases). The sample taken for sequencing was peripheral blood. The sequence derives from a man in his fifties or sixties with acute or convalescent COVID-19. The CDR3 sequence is CASSLQGSLISGANVLTF. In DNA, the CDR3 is TGTGCCAGCAGCTTACAGGGGTCCCTTATCTCTGGGGCCAACGTCCTGACTTTC.